This TCR beta chain comes out of a study of prognosis after radiotherapy for stage I lung cancer. Overall study context: Histology showed adenocarcinoma in roughly 12 patients versus squamous cell carcinoma in seven.

Study observations and caveats: A drop in unique TCR clone counts was seen after stereotactic body radiation therapy, median roughly 9,300 versus 7,200.

This clonotype appeared many times. The antigen is unknown. Amplification of TCR beta CDR3 from genomic DNA used two-round multiplex PCR. Amplification in first-round PCR relied on primers specific to each TRBV and TRBJ gene. TCRdb redid the calling of the multiplex PCR reads with MiXCR, one entry per CDR3 protein. The table has tens of thousands of distinct CDR3 sequences, 46% seen once. The CDR3 has 14 amino acids. Per the germline V gene, CDR1 is KGHDR and CDR2 is SFDVKD. Trimming shortened V by 9 bases and J by 0 bases, and 11 bases separated the two germline ends. The chain employs TRBV24-1 and TRBJ1-5, with D unresolved. Source: PBMCs, taken before or after stereotactic body radiation therapy (not recorded which). The sequence came from a donor aged 50 or older with non-small cell lung cancer. Here the CDR3 DNA reads TGTGCCACCGGACCCGCCTATAGCAATCAGCCCCAGCATTTT. Translation gives CATGPAYSNQPQHF.